The 25 T cell receptor beta chains presented below share a single source sample, sequenced in a study of OX40 agonist ivuxolimab in advanced cancers. Measured with immunoSEQ multiplex PCR; TCRdb has only the in-frame clones, and not every one. The profile covers 120,000 or so clones, with about 92% appearing a single time and less than 0.35% taken by the ten largest. This material consisted of CD4+ or CD8+ T cells sorted from blood, taken in a trial of the OX40 agonist ivuxolimab. The receptors originated from an adult with an advanced solid tumor such as melanoma, head and neck, liver or kidney cancer.

The J gene is TRBJ2-7, the V gene TRBV5-1; D remains ambiguous. Per germline, CDR1 SGHRS and CDR2 YFSETQ. CDR3 length equals 13 residues. V lost 0 bases, J lost 5 bases, and 9 bases lay in between. The CDR3 protein is CASSLGPPDEQYF. DNA for the CDR3: TGCGCCAGCAGCTTGGGACCCCCGGACGAGCAGTACTTC.

The chain couples TRBV4-3 to TRBJ2-1, with D possibly being TRBD2 (6 bases). From germline, CDR1 is LGHNA and CDR2 YSLEER. Trimming cost V 3 bases and J 2 bases, with 11 bases left between them. This CDR3 region has 15 residues. The DNA of the CDR3 is TGCGCCAGCAGCCAGTTAGCGGAGGCCTACAATGAGCAGTTCTTC. It yields the protein CASSQLAEAYNEQFF.

Notes on this clone: The sample holds other DNA sequences that translate to the same CDR3. This rearrangement joins TRBV19 to TRBJ1-2; D not certain. Trimming took 6 bases from V and 2 from J, leaving 13 bases between them. CDR1 LNHDA and CDR2 SQIVND come from the germline V gene (reference sequence). The CDR3 spans 14 residues. The CDR3 DNA is TGTGCCAGTAGCATCGGAACGGCCAACTATGGCTACACCTTC. It yields the protein CASSIGTANYGYTF.

This chain uses TRBV2 with TRBJ2-2; D perhaps matches TRBD2 (6 bases). The V end was cut by 6 bases, the J end by 8 bases, with 13 bases between. Looked up from germline, CDR1 is SNHLY and CDR2 is FYNNEI. There are 13 residues in the CDR3. Here the CDR3 DNA reads TGTGCCAGCAGGGAGTTCGCGGGAGGGGAGCTGTTTTTT. Its protein product is CASREFAGGELFF.

The chain combines TRBV9 with TRBJ1-5; maybe TRBD1 (5 bases). CDR3 length: 14 amino acids. Per germline, CDR1 SGDLS and CDR2 YYNGEE. The V end lost 4 bases, the J end lost 10 bases, and 18 bases lay between the germline ends. The CDR3 loop is CASSPLSEGSPQHF. In nucleotides, the CDR3 is TGTGCCAGCAGCCCCTTATCGGAGGGGTCCCCCCAGCATTTT.

This chain uses TRBV12-5 with TRBJ2-2; a weak D match, TRBD1 (6 bases). This CDR3 comprises 14 residues. Germline V gene sequence: CDR1 LGHNT, CDR2 FRNRAP. V was trimmed by 5 bases and J by 6 bases, leaving 13 bases between them. Written as DNA, the CDR3 is TGTGCTAGTGGTGAGAAGACAGGTGCCGGGGAGCTGTTTTTT. It is translated as CASGEKTGAGELFF.

The rearrangement links TRBV19 to TRBJ1-5; 7 bases map to TRBD1. The trim removed 5 bases at V and 2 bases at J, leaving 9 bases unmatched. The CDR3 spans 16 residues. The germline CDR1 and CDR2 sequences are LNHDA and SQIVND (reference sequence). In DNA, the CDR3 is TGTGCCAGTAGTCCGCTCCCGGGACAGCGCAATCAGCCCCAGCATTTT. Residues: CASSPLPGQRNQPQHF.

The chain recombines TRBV18 with TRBJ1-2; 7 nucleotides agree with TRBD1. The CDR3 contains 14 residues. V lost 3 bases to trimming and J lost 6 bases; unmatched junction nucleotides: 7. CDR1 and CDR2 from the germline V gene are KGHSH and LQKENI. This CDR3 reads CASSPGGGANGYTF. CDR3 sequence (DNA): TGTGCCAGCTCACCCGGAGGGGGCGCTAATGGCTACACCTTC. The full variable domain, in which reference TRBV18 and TRBJ1-2 provide the parts outside the CDR3, is NAGVMQNPRHLVRRRGQEARLRCSPMKGHSHVYWYRQLPEEGLKFMVYLQKENIIDESGMPKERFSAEFPKEGPSILRIQQVVRGDSAAYFCASSPGGGANGYTFGSGTRLTVV.

The rearrangement joins TRBV2 to TRBJ1-6; TRBD1 is a possible D gene (5 bases). CDR3 length: 12 residues. The germline gives CDR1 SNHLY, CDR2 FYNNEI. Trimming pared 5 bases from V and 8 bases from J, leaving 7 bases between. CDR3 nucleotide sequence: TGTGCCAGCAGTCCGGGGGATTCACCCCTCCACTTT. This translates into CASSPGDSPLHF.

The genes are TRBV7-2 and TRBJ1-3; TRBD1 is a possible D gene (5 bases). The V gene lost 5 bases and the J gene lost 1 base, with 12 bases spanning the gap. Germline CDR1 and CDR2: SGHTA and FQGNSA. The CDR3 runs to 15 residues. The CDR3 region has the DNA TGTGCCAGCAGCGGGACCCGTCCATCTGGAAACACCATATATTTT. Translated: CASSGTRPSGNTIYF.

The gene calls are TRBV5-1 and TRBJ1-2; a possible D gene is TRBD1 (5 bases). V lost 2 bases and J 3 bases, leaving 14 bases between the germline ends. Germline CDR1 reads SGHRS; CDR2 reads YFSETQ. The CDR3 is 15 amino acids. The CDR3 nucleotides are TGCGCCAGCAGCTTCCGGCCAACAGGAGACTATGGCTACACCTTC. It specifies CASSFRPTGDYGYTF.

The chain recombines TRBV7-2 with TRBJ1-1; perhaps TRBD1 as D (5 bases). CDR1 SGHTA and CDR2 FQGNSA come from the germline V gene. CDR3 length: 11 residues. Trimming took 5 bases from V and 10 from J, leaving 11 bases between them. The CDR3 loop is CASSHGTTAFF. The CDR3 DNA reads as TGTGCCAGCAGCCACGGGACTACAGCTTTCTTT.

The chain joins TRBV18 to TRBJ2-2; D tentatively reads TRBD1 or TRBD2 (5 bases each). Germline assignment: CDR1 KGHSH and CDR2 LQKENI. V lost 2 bases to trimming and J lost 1 base, with 14 bases between them. The CDR3 has 17 residues. The CDR3 protein is CASSPSMGRMNTGELFF. CDR3 nucleotide sequence: TGTGCCAGCTCACCAAGTATGGGACGGATGAACACCGGGGAGCTGTTTTTT.

This chain connects TRBV19 to TRBJ1-5, with D possibly being TRBD1 (6 bases). Per germline, CDR1 LNHDA and CDR2 SQIVND (reference sequence). The CDR3 is made up of 14 amino acids. Trimming pared 3 bases from V and 6 bases from J, leaving 12 bases between. The CDR3 loop is CASSIFQGSQPQHF. The CDR3 nucleotides are TGTGCCAGTAGTATTTTTCAGGGGAGTCAGCCCCAGCATTTT.

This sequence joins TRBV19 and TRBJ2-6; 7 positions match TRBD1. There are 15 residues in the CDR3. Looked up from germline, CDR1 is LNHDA and CDR2 is SQIVND (reference sequence). V shed 10 bases, J shed 0 bases, and the junction held 6 bases outside the gene matches. Here the CDR3 DNA reads TGTGCCACCGGACAGGATCACTCTGGGGCCAACGTCCTGACTTTC. Translated: CATGQDHSGANVLTF. The full variable domain, rest sourced from reference TRBV19 and TRBJ2-6, is DGGITQSPKYLFRKEGQNVTLSCEQNLNHDAMYWYRQDPGQGLRLIYYSQIVNDFQKGDIAEGYSVSREKKESFPLTVTSAQKNPTAFYLCATGQDHSGANVLTFGAGSRLTVL.

V and J are TRBV5-3 and TRBJ2-7; 7 positions match TRBD1. TRBV5-3 qualifies as an ORF whose function is uncertain. V was clipped by 2 bases and J by 1 base; unmatched bases: 18. This CDR3 region has 19 residues. CDR3 nucleotides: TGTGCCAGAAGCTTACCGGGACAGACCCCCGAAGCACAGTCCTACGAGCAGTACTTC. This codes for CARSLPGQTPEAQSYEQYF.

The genes are TRBV6-4 and TRBJ2-3, with TRBD2 identical over 10 bases. The CDR3 is 16 residues long. After removal of 6 bases from V and 1 base from J, the junction contained 7 bases not matched to a gene. Germline V gene sequence: CDR1 MRHNA, CDR2 SNTAGT. The CDR3 DNA reads as TGTGCCAGCAGCGAAATAGCGGGGGGCCGCACAGATACGCAGTATTTT. It translates to CASSEIAGGRTDTQYF.

This chain links TRBV18 with TRBJ2-1, with D unclear. Germline V gene data show CDR1 as KGHSH and CDR2 as LQKENI. Between the trimmed V and J ends, which lost 3 bases and 0 bases, there was a span of 12 bases. CDR3 length equals 16 residues. The DNA for the CDR3 is TGTGCCAGCTCACCTAGTAGCACGAACTCCTACAATGAGCAGTTCTTC. Its protein product is CASSPSSTNSYNEQFF.

This chain joins TRBV10-3 and TRBJ1-6, with 9 nucleotides matching TRBD1. The germline V gene encodes CDR1 ENHRY and CDR2 SYGVKD. The J segment lost 6 bases and the V segment lost 6 bases, leaving 9 bases of the junction unmatched. The CDR3 has 16 residues. CDR3 coding DNA: TGTGCCATCAGCGTCGGACAGGGGCCGGGTAATTCACCCCTCCACTTT. It is translated as CAISVGQGPGNSPLHF.

The chain employs TRBV5-4 and TRBJ1-1; D is uncertain. The germline CDR1 and CDR2 sequences are SGHNT and YYREEE (reference sequence). The CDR3 runs 11 residues. Trimming removed 4 bases from V and 3 bases from J, with 4 bases in between. CDR3 sequence reads: CASSQDTEAFF. The CDR3 DNA follows: TGTGCCAGCAGCCAAGACACTGAAGCTTTCTTT.

This rearrangement joins TRBV9 to TRBJ2-3, with 11 bases fitting TRBD2. Germline trimming cut 2 bases from V and 6 bases from J; bases unmatched to any gene: 5. Germline lookup yields CDR1 SGDLS and CDR2 YYNGEE. The CDR3 is 15 residues long. In DNA form, the CDR3 reads TGTGCCAGCAGCGTTTCTAGCGGGGGGCGTGATACGCAGTATTTT. As protein: CASSVSSGGRDTQYF.

The chain uses TRBV19 and TRBJ1-1; 10 bases line up with TRBD1. V lost 7 bases and J lost 5; bases outside the gene matches: 1. The V gene's germline CDR1 is LNHDA and CDR2 SQIVND (reference sequence). The CDR3 runs 12 residues. The CDR3 sequence is CASMDRGTEAFF. CDR3 in DNA: TGTGCCAGTATGGACAGGGGGACTGAAGCTTTCTTT.

This rearrangement joins TRBV14 to TRBJ2-5; D might be TRBD2 (5 bases). CDR3 length: 14 amino acids. The V end lost 0 bases, the J end lost 7 bases, and 12 bases lay between the germline ends. The germline CDR1 and CDR2 sequences are SGHDN and FVKESK. The CDR3 protein is CASSQDYGVGTQYF. The DNA for the CDR3 is TGTGCCAGCAGCCAAGATTACGGGGTGGGGACCCAGTACTTC. The full variable domain, in which reference TRBV14 and TRBJ2-5 provide the parts outside the CDR3, is EAGVTQFPSHSVIEKGQTVTLRCDPISGHDNLYWYRRVMGKEIKFLLHFVKESKQDESGMPNNRFLAERTGGTYSTLKVQPAELEDSGVYFCASSQDYGVGTQYFGPGTRLLVL.

The rearrangement links TRBV19 to TRBJ1-1; 7 nucleotides match TRBD1. The germline CDR1 and CDR2 sequences are LNHDA and SQIVND (reference sequence). This CDR3 region has 15 residues. Trimming took 6 bases from V and 3 from J; bases not matched to a gene: 10. CDR3 region: CASSYAAGTDTEAFF. The CDR3 DNA is TGTGCCAGTAGCTATGCTGCCGGGACAGACACTGAAGCTTTCTTT. Full variable domain (outside the CDR3, taken from reference TRBV19 and TRBJ1-1): DGGITQSPKYLFRKEGQNVTLSCEQNLNHDAMYWYRQDPGQGLRLIYYSQIVNDFQKGDIAEGYSVSREKKESFPLTVTSAQKNPTAFYLCASSYAAGTDTEAFFGQGTRLTVV.

In DNA form, the CDR3 reads TGCGCCAGCAGGCCAGGGTTGGCTAATGAAAAACTGTTTTTT. Amino acid sequence: CASRPGLANEKLFF. The rearrangement uses TRBV5-1 and TRBJ1-4; perhaps TRBD1 as D (5 bases). The germline CDR1 and CDR2 sequences are SGHRS and YFSETQ. The CDR3 spans 14 residues. Trimming cost V 5 bases and J 3 bases, with 11 bases left between them.